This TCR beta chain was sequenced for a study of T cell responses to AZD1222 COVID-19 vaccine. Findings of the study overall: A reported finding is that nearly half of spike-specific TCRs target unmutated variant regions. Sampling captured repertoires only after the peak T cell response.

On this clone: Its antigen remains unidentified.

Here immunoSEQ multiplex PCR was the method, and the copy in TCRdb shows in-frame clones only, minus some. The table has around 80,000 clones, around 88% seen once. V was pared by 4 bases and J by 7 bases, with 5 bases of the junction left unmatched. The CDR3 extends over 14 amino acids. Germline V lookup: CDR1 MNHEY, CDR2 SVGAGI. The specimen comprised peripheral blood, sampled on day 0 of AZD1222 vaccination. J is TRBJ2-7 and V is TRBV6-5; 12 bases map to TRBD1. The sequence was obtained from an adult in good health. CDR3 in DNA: TGTGCCAGCAGTTGGGGACAGGGGGCTGGGGAGCAGTACTTC. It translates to CASSWGQGAGEQYF.